This record concerns one TCR beta chain sequence. Other DNA sequences in the same sample also yield this CDR3. Generated by immunoSEQ multiplex PCR, the TCRdb table keeps only in-frame clones and is missing some. The data hold 1 million to 1.3 million clones, with 70% to 80% observed a single time. The data were taken from a study of shared clonotypes between healthy human individuals. CD4+ cells were split into CD45RA+ naive and CD45RA-negative memory subsets. The clonotype was recovered from a man younger than 30 in good health. Some clones in this sample may be carry-over from other donors' samples. Material: memory CD4+ T cells from PBMCs. The subset here: CD45RA-negative fraction.

The CDR3 sequence is CASGNGGYLSDEQFF. The CDR3 bases are TGTGCTAGTGGGAACGGGGGCTACCTCTCGGATGAGCAGTTCTTC. The genes are TRBV12-5 and TRBJ2-1, with D perhaps given as TRBD1 or TRBD2 (6 bases each). The CDR3 consists of 15 residues. CDR1 is LGHNT, CDR2 FRNRAP, per germline. Between the trimmed V and J ends, which lost 6 bases and 8 bases, there was a span of 20 bases. Full variable domain (missing parts from reference TRBV12-5 and TRBJ2-1): DARVTQTPRHKVTEMGQEVTMRCQPILGHNTVFWYRQTMMQGLELLAYFRNRAPLDDSGMPKDRFSAEMPDATLATLKIQPSEPRDSAVYFCASGNGGYLSDEQFFGPGTRLTVL.